The 18 T cell receptor beta chains listed next were all sequenced from one sample in a study of blood T cell repertoires in COVID-19. Produced via immunoSEQ multiplex PCR; TCRdb's table is partial and in-frame only. The sample yields about 480,000 clones, nearly 90% seen once. Input material: peripheral blood. Receptors originate from a man aged 18 to 30 with COVID-19, enrolled during active disease.

The chain links TRBV5-1 to TRBJ2-2, with 13 bases that match TRBD2. Germline trimming cut 2 bases from V and 7 bases from J; bases unmatched to any gene: 5. Germline loops: CDR1 SGHRS, CDR2 YFSETQ. The CDR3 totals 16 residues. DNA of the CDR3: TGCGCCAGCAGCTTACCCGGGACTAGCGGGATCGGGGAGCTGTTTTTT. Its protein is CASSLPGTSGIGELFF.

The J gene is TRBJ1-1, the V gene TRBV12-3 or TRBV12-4; D is uncertain. The CDR3 runs 12 residues. V was pared by 0 bases and J by 8 bases, with 7 bases between. The CDR3 region is CASSLAGREAFF. The DNA for the CDR3 is TGTGCCAGCAGTTTAGCAGGGAGGGAAGCTTTCTTT.

This sequence joins TRBV30 and TRBJ1-6; TRBD1 aligns across 8 bases. With 4 bases clipped from V and 8 bases from J, the junction kept 4 bases outside the gene matches. CDR3 length: 13 residues. Germline V lookup: CDR1 GTSNPN, CDR2 SVGIG (reference sequence). The CDR3 sequence is CAWTTGDYSPLHF. The CDR3 DNA is TGTGCCTGGACGACAGGGGACTATTCACCCCTCCACTTT.

The chain uses TRBV27 and TRBJ1-6; D unresolved. V shed 5 bases and J shed 0 bases, with 17 bases lying between them. This CDR3 spans 18 amino acids. Germline assignment: CDR1 MNHEY and CDR2 SMNVEV (reference sequence). The CDR3 bases are TGTGCCAGCAGTCGGGTTGCTACTTCTAACTCCTATAATTCACCCCTCCACTTT. Its protein product is CASSRVATSNSYNSPLHF.

The CDR3 bases are TGCGCCAGCAGCACAACGACAGCGAACACTGAAGCTTTCTTT. It yields the protein CASSTTTANTEAFF. The chain employs TRBV5-1 and TRBJ1-1; tentative D call: TRBD1 (5 bases). The CDR3 consists of 14 residues. V was cut by 4 bases and J by 1 base, with 11 bases left in between. CDR1 is SGHRS, CDR2 YFSETQ, per germline.

The chain is built from TRBV6-5 and TRBJ2-7; D uncertain. Germline V gene data show CDR1 as MNHEY and CDR2 as SVGAGI. The CDR3 has 11 amino acids. V lost 8 bases and J 3 bases, leaving 8 bases between the germline ends. Here the CDR3 DNA reads TGTGCCAGCGGGCGAGTCTACGAGCAGTACTTC. This encodes CASGRVYEQYF.

V usage is TRBV19 and J usage is TRBJ1-3, with D tentatively TRBD1 (6 bases). Germline CDR1 LNHDA, CDR2 SQIVND (reference sequence). This CDR3 spans 14 amino acids. V lost 3 bases to trimming and J lost 4 bases, with 10 bases between them. CDR3 nucleotide sequence: TGTGCCAGTAGTATGGGGGCAGCAGGAAACACCATATATTTT. Translated, it gives CASSMGAAGNTIYF.

The chain joins TRBV19 to TRBJ1-4, with D hard to call. Trimming pared 3 bases from V and 8 bases from J, leaving 13 bases between. This CDR3 has 14 residues. Germline CDR1 and CDR2: LNHDA and SQIVND (reference sequence). The CDR3 here is CASSMTWRQEKLFF. The DNA for the CDR3 is TGTGCCAGTAGTATGACCTGGCGGCAGGAAAAACTGTTTTTT.

V gene TRBV5-1 combines with J gene TRBJ2-5; D might be TRBD1 (6 bases). The CDR3 covers 15 residues. Between the trimmed V and J ends, which lost 3 bases and 4 bases, there was a span of 16 bases. CDR1 SGHRS and CDR2 YFSETQ come from the germline V gene. CDR3 coding DNA: TGCGCCAGCAGCTGGGGAAGGGGGTACCGAGAGACCCAGTACTTC. Its translation: CASSWGRGYRETQYF.

This chain's CDR3 is CATQSTRRQETQYF. CDR3 coding DNA: TGTGCCACCCAGAGTACCCGGAGACAAGAGACCCAGTACTTC. The V call is TRBV24-1, the J call TRBJ2-5; D call uncertain. Deletions cut 9 bases from V and 2 bases from J, with 15 bases between. CDR1 is KGHDR and CDR2 is SFDVKD in the germline V gene. The CDR3 length is 14 residues.

V gene TRBV9 combines with J gene TRBJ1-2; D call uncertain. CDR1 and CDR2 from the germline V gene are SGDLS and YYNGEE. The CDR3 sequence is 13 residues long. V lost 2 bases and J lost 4, with 9 bases in between. In DNA, the CDR3 is TGTGCCAGCAGCGTCGCCGAGGGCTATGGCTACACCTTC. This encodes CASSVAEGYGYTF.

This rearrangement joins TRBV6-5 to TRBJ1-1; TRBD1 matches at 7 bases. Per the germline V gene, CDR1 is MNHEY and CDR2 is SVGAGI. V lost 5 bases, J lost 5 bases, and 11 bases stayed unmatched. This CDR3 is built from 15 residues. The CDR3 sequence is CASSKYRGRGTEAFF. Written as DNA, the CDR3 is TGTGCCAGCAGTAAGTACAGGGGCAGAGGAACTGAAGCTTTCTTT.

The V gene is TRBV25-1, the J gene TRBJ2-6; D might be TRBD1 (5 bases). The ends were cut back, 6 bases at V and 0 bases at J, with 12 bases in the middle. Germline CDR1 reads MGHDK; CDR2 reads SYGVNS. The CDR3 sequence is 16 residues long. CDR3 nucleotides: TGTGCCAGCAGCCCCACGACAGTCTCTGGGGCCAACGTCCTGACTTTC. This sequence encodes CASSPTTVSGANVLTF.

The chain combines TRBV4-2 with TRBJ2-5; 8 nucleotides agree with TRBD2. The germline V gene encodes CDR1 LGHNA and CDR2 YNFKEQ. CDR3 size: 15 residues. The V gene end was trimmed by 0 bases and the J gene end by 5 bases; junction bases not matched to a gene: 5. The CDR3 nucleotides are TGTGCCAGCAGCCAAGATCTCGGGGGGGAGGAGACCCAGTACTTC. It codes for CASSQDLGGEETQYF.

V usage is TRBV6-5 and J usage is TRBJ1-3; D is unclear. The V end lost 6 bases, the J end lost 3 bases, and 12 bases lay between the germline ends. This CDR3 comprises 14 residues. Germline-derived CDR1 and CDR2 are MNHEY and SVGAGI. This CDR3 reads CASRPGGGGNTIYF. The CDR3 bases are TGTGCCAGCAGGCCGGGAGGTGGTGGAAACACCATATATTTT.

The chain is built from TRBV7-8 and TRBJ2-2; perhaps TRBD2 as D (5 bases). The CDR3 is made up of 15 amino acids. Trimming removed 8 bases from V and 0 bases from J, with 13 bases in between. The germline CDR1 and CDR2 sequences are SGHVS and FQNEAQ. In nucleotides, the CDR3 is TGTGCCAGCTCCCTATTAGCGTCGAACACCGGGGAGCTGTTTTTT. This gives the protein CASSLLASNTGELFF.

The V gene is TRBV30, the J gene TRBJ2-5; D perhaps matches TRBD2 (6 bases). The V end lost 5 bases, the J end lost 5 bases, and 15 bases lay between the germline ends. Germline V CDR1 and CDR2: GTSNPN, SVGIG (reference sequence). The CDR3 sequence is 13 residues long. CDR3 bases: TGTGCCTGGTTAATAGCGGCGGGGGAGACCCAGTACTTC. It specifies CAWLIAAGETQYF.

This chain connects TRBV30 to TRBJ2-5; 10 bases match TRBD1. The V and J ends lost 5 bases and 4 bases, in that order; junction bases with no gene match: 13. Per the germline V gene, CDR1 is GTSNPN and CDR2 is SVGIG (reference sequence). This CDR3 region has 16 residues. The CDR3 region is CAWAMDRGWGRETQYF. The CDR3 bases are TGTGCCTGGGCCATGGACAGGGGGTGGGGTCGAGAGACCCAGTACTTC.